This TCR beta chain was profiled in a study of CD8 T cells in ankylosing spondylitis. General study points: Ankylosing spondylitis blood appeared to carry a characteristic TCR beta motif of several highly homologous variants.

There are 14 residues in the CDR3. Germline trimming cut 1 base from V and 3 bases from J; bases unmatched to any gene: 3. The V gene's germline CDR1 is DFQATT and CDR2 SNEGSKA (reference sequence). This clonotype was seen at least ten times. Its target is unknown. Construction of TCR beta libraries was performed using quantitative 5'-RACE with molecular barcodes. TCRdb itself ran the 5' RACE reads through MiXCR, one entry per CDR3 protein. The sample has about 200,000 distinct CDR3 sequences, around 7.9% seen once. Sequencing input: blood, either unsorted or a sorted T cell fraction (not recorded which). This rearrangement joins TRBV20-1 to TRBJ2-7, with TRBD2 matching over 10 bases. The clonotype comes from a male donor with ankylosing spondylitis. CDR3 in amino acids: CSARGLAGDYEQYF. For the CDR3, the DNA is TGCAGTGCTAGAGGGCTAGCGGGAGACTACGAGCAGTACTTC.